This is a list of T cell receptor beta chains from one sample in a study of blood T cell repertoires in COVID-19. Sequencing was performed with immunoSEQ multiplex PCR; in TCRdb, only in-frame clones are kept and a portion is missing. The table has thousands of clones, 73% seen once; the top ten hold 15% to 20%. The source material was peripheral blood. The receptor set was obtained from a human donor in a cohort sampled during active COVID-19. The CDR3 runs from the conserved cysteine through the conserved F or W.

cdr3_length v_call cdr3_aa
17 TRBV5-1 CASSGLAGGGVTDTQYF
16 TRBV18 CASSSPEGSLPYEQYF
16 TRBV6-2/TRBV6-3 CASSSRTGEEGYGYTF
15 TRBV5-4 CASSSLGQDPYGYTF
17 TRBV19 CASSNFPDTDSGNTIYF
13 TRBV5-1 CASSLGGTGELFF
15 TRBV7-9 CASSRTGRSTDTQYF
11 TRBV20-1 CSPQEGGEQFF
12 TRBV9 CASSGSGYEQYF
18 TRBV5-6 CASSLGDRATFTSYEQYF
16 TRBV24-1 CATSAPTGHNTGELFF
16 TRBV9 CASSPSGSGLKREQYF
15 TRBV5-6 CASSLGLAGTGELFF
15 TRBV4-2 CASSPQQGVGDTQYF
16 TRBV6-5 CASSYWAHATNEKLFF
16 TRBV10-2 CASSESRTARGDGYTF
16 TRBV24-1 CATSDSGTSGLDEQFF
13 TRBV28 CASSLYRDTEAFF
14 TRBV6-5 CASKTSGNSDTQYF
13 TRBV6-6 CASTWDSTYEQYF
14 TRBV28 CASSLIAGEETQYF
14 TRBV19 CASSATGTNQPQHF
13 TRBV9 CASSVGGDTEAFF
13 TRBV16 CASSQSGSYEQYF
15 TRBV28 CASRKGRDSNQPQHF
13 TRBV27 CASGMGGHYGYTF
15 TRBV6-5 CASSLTGNVWYGYTF
15 TRBV4-2 CASSHGTGESDTQYF
11 TRBV19 CASRMGSEQYF
13 TRBV7-9 CASSLTLFGEQYF
14 TRBV19 CASSIGGLSYEQYF
13 TRBV27 CASSFLDQETQYF
15 TRBV4-3 CASSQEYSSNQPQHF
18 TRBV6-4 CASRDSIAGGPSGDEQFF
17 TRBV5-1 CASSHILARASYNEQFF
16 TRBV24-1 CATSDPRTSSQETQYF
17 TRBV10-2 CASSEAWGTSGRLEQYF
13 TRBV5-5 CASSWDKRREQYF
16 TRBV3-1/TRBV3-2 CASSQESAGSNQPQHF
16 TRBV4-3 CASSQDAPGGHNEQFF
16 TRBV6-6 CASSYSRTNEHYGYTF
15 TRBV4-1 CASSQDSGDYQPQHF
14 TRBV5-4 CAAGDGTLNTEAFF
15 TRBV29-1 CSVVLGQGPNYGYTF
14 TRBV5-1 CASSFNSGANVLTF
14 TRBV6-5 CASSPGTRSGVQFF
16 TRBV6-4 CASSDSGTHSYNEQFF
13 TRBV27 CASSQGSSYEQYF